Listed below are T cell receptor beta chains from one sample, sequenced in a study of T-cell reconstitution after alpha-beta-depleted transplantation in children. TCRdb reprocessed the PCR reads via MiXCR and lists one record per CDR3 protein. The sample lists fewer than 700,000 distinct CDR3 sequences, under 15% occurring once. The sequencing used PBMCs, mostly from graft donor cells, collected 360 days after TCRalphabeta/CD19-depleted stem cell transplant. Receptors originate from a male patient under 18 who had a stem cell transplant for acute myeloid leukemia, so the T cells may come from the graft donor. Both conserved end residues are part of each CDR3. A D gene is named only where the DNA matches it firmly. Clone sizes are given selectively: once, few, many, or a class where the clone is expanded.

TRBV5-1,NA,few,TRBJ2-2,CASSLDGGPGELFF,TGCGCCAGCAGCTTGGACGGGGGACCCGGGGAGCTGTTTTTT
TRBV7-2,NA,few,TRBJ2-5,CASTVFGGPGGETQYF,TGTGCCAGCACCGTCTTCGGCGGTCCCGGGGGAGAGACCCAGTACTTC
TRBV28,TRBD1,few,TRBJ2-6,CASRSRDRGPRGANVLTF,TGTGCCAGCAGATCCCGGGACAGGGGGCCTCGTGGGGCCAACGTCCTGACTTTC
TRBV5-1,NA,few,TRBJ2-3,CASSYGTGGTDTQYF,TGCGCCAGCAGCTACGGGACTGGTGGCACAGATACGCAGTATTTT
TRBV20-1,TRBD1,NA,TRBJ1-2,CSGSDRNYGYTF,TGCAGTGGTTCGGACAGGAACTATGGCTACACCTTC
TRBV5-1,TRBD1,few,TRBJ1-5,CASSHTGEGNQPQHF,TGCGCCAGCAGCCATACAGGGGAAGGCAATCAGCCCCAGCATTTT
TRBV5-1,TRBD2,NA,TRBJ2-7,CASSSGLAVNYEQYF,TGCGCCAGCAGCTCGGGACTAGCGGTTAACTACGAGCAGTACTTC
TRBV12-3/TRBV12-4,NA,NA,TRBJ2-3,CASSYDPRLDGRDTQYF,TGTGCCAGCAGTTATGACCCCCGACTTGACGGGCGAGATACGCAGTATTTT
TRBV20-1,NA,few,TRBJ1-2,CSATRMTVPLTNYGYTF,TGCAGTGCTACCCGTATGACGGTTCCGCTGACTAACTATGGCTACACCTTC
TRBV29-1,NA,NA,TRBJ2-6,CSALPRAGANVLTF,TGCAGCGCCCTCCCCAGGGCTGGGGCCAACGTCCTGACTTTC
TRBV20-1,NA,few,TRBJ2-4,CSASSGPDGNIQYF,TGCAGTGCTAGTTCGGGCCCGGACGGAAACATTCAGTACTTC
TRBV12-3/TRBV12-4,NA,NA,TRBJ1-6,CASSLPTQIAGNSPLHF,TGTGCCAGCAGTTTACCCACCCAGATAGCTGGGAATTCACCCCTCCACTTT
TRBV7-8,TRBD1,many,TRBJ1-5,CASSLGRQGLGNQPQHF,TGTGCCAGCAGCTTAGGTAGACAGGGTCTTGGCAATCAGCCCCAGCATTTT